One and the same sample provided the 9 T cell receptor beta chains below, sequenced in a study of T cell responses to AZD1222 COVID-19 vaccine (dated by TCRdb to 2020 to 2023). The library was produced with the immunoSEQ multiplex PCR assay. TCRdb re-hosts the immuneACCESS table, in-frame sequences only. Its copies lack some clones; in the studies checked, an unresolved V gene accounts for under half of them, and the cause for the rest is not known. The sample table lists 40,000 to 60,000 clones, roughly 90% of them with a count of one. The ten largest account for around 1.1% of the sample. The intended sense of this specimen's time point label: about 28 days (+/-7) after the second vaccine dose. Source: peripheral blood, taken 28 days after the second AZD1222 dose. Receptors were obtained from an adult who received the AZD1222 COVID-19 vaccine.

The CDR3 nucleotides are TGTGCCAGCAGTGAATATGGGAGGGGGGCTTCAACCGGGGAGCTGTTTTTT. Translating gives CASSEYGRGASTGELFF. The V and J genes are TRBV25-1 and TRBJ2-2; a possible D gene is TRBD2 (7 bases). The germline CDR1 and CDR2 sequences are MGHDK and SYGVNS. V was clipped by 0 bases and J by 5 bases, with 16 bases between them. The CDR3 consists of 17 residues.

The chain combines TRBV29-1 with TRBJ2-5, with D uncertain. V was clipped by 1 base and J by 1 base, with 7 bases between them. CDR1 and CDR2 (germline): SQVTM, ANQGSEA. CDR3 size: 13 residues. Here the CDR3 reads CSVEGQTQETQYF. The CDR3 DNA reads TGCAGCGTTGAAGGGCAGACCCAAGAGACCCAGTACTTC.

This clone was recorded once. The chain employs TRBV9 and TRBJ2-3; D is undetermined. CDR1 and CDR2 from the germline V gene are SGDLS and YYNGEE. V was trimmed by 0 bases and J by 2 bases, leaving 10 bases between them. This CDR3 spans 15 amino acids. Written as DNA, the CDR3 is TGTGCCAGCAGCGTAGAAGGTTACTTCACAGATACGCAGTATTTT. Protein sequence: CASSVEGYFTDTQYF.

The genes are TRBV5-1 and TRBJ1-3; 8 bases are shared with TRBD1. CDR1 is SGHRS, CDR2 YFSETQ, per germline. V lost 4 bases and J lost 0; bases outside the gene matches: 6. This CDR3 has 16 amino acids. The CDR3 protein is CASSRGQGFSGNTIYF. CDR3 nucleotide sequence: TGCGCCAGCAGCCGAGGACAGGGATTCTCTGGAAACACCATATATTTT.

This chain uses TRBV6-6 with TRBJ2-7, with D possibly TRBD2 on 6 matching bases. V lost 5 bases and J 2 bases, leaving 25 bases between the germline ends. This CDR3 contains 18 residues. Per germline, CDR1 MNHNY and CDR2 SVGAGI (reference sequence). CDR3 amino acids: CASSLILAVGRIPYEQYF. CDR3 in DNA: TGTGCCAGCAGTCTCATCTTAGCAGTCGGGAGAATCCCCTACGAGCAGTACTTC.

The chain links TRBV5-1 to TRBJ2-7; 9 positions match TRBD1. With V trimmed by 2 bases and J by 1 base, 10 bases remained unmatched. This CDR3 has 17 residues. Germline assignment: CDR1 SGHRS and CDR2 YFSETQ. The CDR3 sequence: CASSLGFGTGTSYEQYF. CDR3 nucleotide sequence: TGCGCCAGCAGCTTAGGTTTCGGGACAGGGACGTCCTACGAGCAGTACTTC.

This clone appeared a single time. This chain joins TRBV7-9 and TRBJ2-7; D is unresolved. Germline CDR1 and CDR2: SEHNR and FQNEAQ (reference sequence). V lost 5 bases, J lost 6 bases, and 20 bases lay in between. The CDR3 is 15 amino acids. The CDR3, as DNA: TGTGCCAGCAGCCGAGGATCTCCCCCCGGCGCCGAGCAGTACTTC. It yields the protein CASSRGSPPGAEQYF.

V is TRBV6-6 and J is TRBJ1-2; possible D gene TRBD1, 6 bases. V gave up 5 bases and J gave up 2 bases, with 18 bases separating them. This CDR3 has 16 residues. The germline CDR1 and CDR2 sequences are MNHNY and SVGAGI (reference sequence). This chain's CDR3 is CASSRSAGRGNYGYTF. The CDR3 DNA follows: TGTGCCAGCAGTCGATCAGCAGGCAGGGGAAACTATGGCTACACCTTC.

This clone was found once. The chain employs TRBV27 and TRBJ1-2, with D perhaps matching TRBD1 (6 bases). Germline CDR1 reads MNHEY; CDR2 reads SMNVEV (reference sequence). The germline V and J ends were trimmed by 3 bases and 3 bases, with 11 bases remaining between them. CDR3 size: 14 residues. The CDR3 nucleotides are TGTGCCAGCAGTTTGTTCAGGGGAGACTATGGCTACACCTTC. This codes for CASSLFRGDYGYTF.